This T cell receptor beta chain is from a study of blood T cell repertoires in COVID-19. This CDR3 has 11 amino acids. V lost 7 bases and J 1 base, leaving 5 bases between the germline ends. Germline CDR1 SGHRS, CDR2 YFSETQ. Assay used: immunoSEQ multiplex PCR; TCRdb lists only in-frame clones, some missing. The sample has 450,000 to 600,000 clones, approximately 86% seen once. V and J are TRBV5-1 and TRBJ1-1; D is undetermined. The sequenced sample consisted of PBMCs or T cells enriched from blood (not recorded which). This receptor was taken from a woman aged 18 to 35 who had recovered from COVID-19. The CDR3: CASQENTEAFF. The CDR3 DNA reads TGCGCCAGCCAGGAGAACACTGAAGCTTTCTTT.